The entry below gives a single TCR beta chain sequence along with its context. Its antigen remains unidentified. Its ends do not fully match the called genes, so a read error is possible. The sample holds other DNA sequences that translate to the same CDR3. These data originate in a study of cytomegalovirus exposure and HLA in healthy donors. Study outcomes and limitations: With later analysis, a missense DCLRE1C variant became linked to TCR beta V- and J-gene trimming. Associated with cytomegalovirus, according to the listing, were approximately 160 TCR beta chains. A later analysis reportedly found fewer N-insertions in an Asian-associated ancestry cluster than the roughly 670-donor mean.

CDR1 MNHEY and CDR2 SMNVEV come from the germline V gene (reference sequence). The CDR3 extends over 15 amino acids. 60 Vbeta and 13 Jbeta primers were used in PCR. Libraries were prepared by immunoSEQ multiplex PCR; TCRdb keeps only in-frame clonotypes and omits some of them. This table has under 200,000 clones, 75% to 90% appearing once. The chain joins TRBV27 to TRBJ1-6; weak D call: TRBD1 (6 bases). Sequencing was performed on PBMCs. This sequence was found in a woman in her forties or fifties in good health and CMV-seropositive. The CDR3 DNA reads TGTGCCAGCAGTTTAGGCAGGGGCTTTAATTCACCCCTCCATTTT. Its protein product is CASSLGRGFNSPLHF.